This T cell receptor (beta chain) was observed in a study of blood T cell repertoires in COVID-19. Turning to the study itself: Some COVID-19 samples were acute and others convalescent; all came from the United States, Italy and Spain.

In the original analysis: Amplification of reference gene primers was used by the study to estimate nucleated cell counts. Sequenced by immunoSEQ multiplex PCR; TCRdb stores in-frame clones only, minus some. That table is the source of V, J and clone size, and D and trimming were worked out from the DNA. The sample consists of 150,000 to 200,000 clones, approximately 80% of them appearing once. This clone was recorded only once. The CDR3 sequence is 13 residues long. Germline-derived CDR1 and CDR2 are SGHTA and FQGNSA. V lost 3 bases and J 6 bases, leaving 12 bases between the germline ends. Sample: peripheral blood. This TCR was sampled from an elderly woman with acute or convalescent COVID-19. The chain uses TRBV7-2 and TRBJ2-7; D possibly corresponds to TRBD2 (6 bases). CDR3 sequence: CASSLEGLGEQYF. The CDR3 nucleotides are TGTGCCAGCAGCTTGGAGGGACTGGGCGAGCAGTACTTC.